This TCR beta chain was observed in a study of neurological immune-mediated disorders. The study used blood bank volunteers in Maryland, USA, as healthy controls. This clonotype was counted ten times or more. What it binds is unknown. 5'RACE with 10-nucleotide random UMIs produced the cDNA. Each CDR3 protein is one row after TCRdb ran MiXCR on the 5' RACE reads. The sample holds 11,000 to 15,000 distinct CDR3 sequences, around 9.3% seen once. Whole-study findings and limits: CDR3 amino acid sequences found in expanded clones were never shared across subjects, suggesting private repertoires in all groups.

There are 19 residues in the CDR3. The V gene lost 0 bases and the J gene lost 0 bases, with 15 bases spanning the gap. Germline CDR1 and CDR2: LNHNV and YYDKDF (reference sequence). The sequenced sample consisted of PBMCs. The sequence was collected from a woman aged 40 to 50 in good health. This sequence joins TRBV15 and TRBJ2-6; no firm D call. The CDR3, as DNA: TGTGCCACCAGCAGAGATCTGAGGCAGGCTGGCTCTGGGGCCAACGTCCTGACTTTC. Translating it yields CATSRDLRQAGSGANVLTF.